These T cell receptor beta chains were read from a single sample in a study of blood T cell repertoires in COVID-19. Libraries were prepared by immunoSEQ multiplex PCR; TCRdb keeps only in-frame clonotypes and omits some of them. The data contain approximately 360,000 clones, about four fifths of them singletons. Input material: PBMCs or T cells enriched from blood (not recorded which). The receptors originated from a woman between 50 and 59 years old who had recovered from COVID-19. CDR3s include the opening cysteine and the closing phenylalanine or tryptophan. The order of the fields is clone size, J gene, CDR3 length, D gene, V gene, CDR3 DNA, CDR3 protein. A D gene is named only where the DNA matches it firmly. Size is stated for part of the rows, as once, few or many counts, or as a class when the clone is expanded.

size: NA
J: TRBJ1-1
length: 15
D: NA
V: TRBV6-1
DNA: TGTGCCAGCAGTGAAGCGCAAAGACGGGACACTGAAGCTTTCTTT
CDR3: CASSEAQRRDTEAFF

size: NA
J: TRBJ1-1
length: 14
D: TRBD1
V: TRBV25-1
DNA: TGTGCCAGCAGTGGGGAAGGGGGCAAAACTGAAGCTTTCTTT
CDR3: CASSGEGGKTEAFF

size: NA
J: TRBJ1-2
length: 13
D: TRBD1
V: TRBV27
DNA: TGTGCCAGCAGCTCGGGACAGGTGTATGGCTACACCTTC
CDR3: CASSSGQVYGYTF

size: NA
J: TRBJ1-1
length: 14
D: NA
V: TRBV19
DNA: TGTGCCAGTAGTATCCAGGGGTTGAACACTGAAGCTTTCTTT
CDR3: CASSIQGLNTEAFF

size: NA
J: TRBJ1-2
length: 11
D: TRBD1
V: TRBV2
DNA: TGTGCCAGCGGGACAGGGAATGGCTACACCTTC
CDR3: CASGTGNGYTF

size: NA
J: TRBJ2-5
length: 10
D: NA
V: TRBV5-1
DNA: TGCGCCAGCCGGGGGGAGACCCAGTACTTC
CDR3: CASRGETQYF

size: NA
J: TRBJ2-1
length: 13
D: TRBD2
V: TRBV12-3/TRBV12-4
DNA: TGTGCCAGCAGTCCGGGACTAGTCAATGAGCAGTTCTTC
CDR3: CASSPGLVNEQFF

size: NA
J: TRBJ1-5
length: 13
D: NA
V: TRBV7-2
DNA: TGTGCCAGCAGAAGACAGCGCAATCAGCCCCAGCATTTT
CDR3: CASRRQRNQPQHF

size: NA
J: TRBJ1-1
length: 13
D: NA
V: TRBV19
DNA: TGTGCCAGTAGTATACGACAGTACACTGAAGCTTTCTTT
CDR3: CASSIRQYTEAFF

size: NA
J: TRBJ1-1
length: 15
D: NA
V: TRBV18
DNA: TGTGCCAGCTCACCATCGGCAGGATCGGACACTGAAGCTTTCTTT
CDR3: CASSPSAGSDTEAFF

size: NA
J: TRBJ2-2
length: 15
D: NA
V: TRBV7-6
DNA: TGTGCCAGCAGCTTGGCCAGGGGTAGAACCGGGGAGCTGTTTTTT
CDR3: CASSLARGRTGELFF

size: NA
J: TRBJ2-5
length: 15
D: TRBD2
V: TRBV7-2
DNA: TGTGCCAGCAGCTTTAGCGGGGGGGCGAGGGAGACCCAGTACTTC
CDR3: CASSFSGGARETQYF

size: once
J: TRBJ2-7
length: 15
D: NA
V: TRBV10-3
DNA: TGTGCCATCAAGGAAGGGGGGACAGTGACCTACGAGCAGTACTTC
CDR3: CAIKEGGTVTYEQYF

size: NA
J: TRBJ2-3
length: 16
D: NA
V: TRBV5-5
DNA: TGTGCCAGCAGCTGGACGCGGGGCGCAGGGGGAGATACGCAGTATTTT
CDR3: CASSWTRGAGGDTQYF

size: NA
J: TRBJ1-2
length: 12
D: NA
V: TRBV28
DNA: TGTGCCAGCACTCGGGAGGCCTATGGCTACACCTTC
CDR3: CASTREAYGYTF

size: NA
J: TRBJ1-1
length: 15
D: NA
V: TRBV4-3
DNA: TGCGCCAGCAGCCAAGATGAGGGATTCCGAGCTGAAGCTTTCTTT
CDR3: CASSQDEGFRAEAFF

size: NA
J: TRBJ1-3
length: 15
D: TRBD1
V: TRBV19
DNA: TGTGCCAGTAGCCAACAGGGGCGAAATGGAAACACCATATATTTT
CDR3: CASSQQGRNGNTIYF

size: NA
J: TRBJ1-1
length: 13
D: NA
V: TRBV5-1
DNA: TGCGCCAGCAGCTGGGAAGCGGATACTGAAGCTTTCTTT
CDR3: CASSWEADTEAFF

size: NA
J: TRBJ2-3
length: 16
D: NA
V: TRBV5-6
DNA: TGTGCCAGCAGCTTCACGGCCCAGGCAGGTACAGATACGCAGTATTTT
CDR3: CASSFTAQAGTDTQYF

size: NA
J: TRBJ1-1
length: 15
D: TRBD1
V: TRBV3-1/TRBV3-2
DNA: TGTGCCAGCAGCCAAACCGGGACAGGGGACACTGAAGCTTTCTTT
CDR3: CASSQTGTGDTEAFF

size: NA
J: TRBJ2-7
length: 15
D: TRBD1
V: TRBV6-5
DNA: TGTGCCAGCAGGCTCCGGGACAGGACCGACTACGAGCAGTACTTC
CDR3: CASRLRDRTDYEQYF

size: few
J: TRBJ1-2
length: 13
D: NA
V: TRBV19
DNA: TGTGCCAGCACTCTTCGGGGTGACTATGGCTACACCTTC
CDR3: CASTLRGDYGYTF

size: NA
J: TRBJ2-1
length: 18
D: TRBD2
V: TRBV6-2/TRBV6-3
DNA: TGTGCCAGCAGTTACAGACTAGCGGGAGCACTCTCCTACAATGAGCAGTTCTTC
CDR3: CASSYRLAGALSYNEQFF

size: few
J: TRBJ1-5
length: 15
D: NA
V: TRBV6-2/TRBV6-3
DNA: TGTGCCAGCAGTTACCCAGACTTTCTAGATCAGCCCCAGCATTTT
CDR3: CASSYPDFLDQPQHF

size: NA
J: TRBJ2-6
length: 19
D: NA
V: TRBV3-1/TRBV3-2
DNA: TGTGCCAGCAGCCAAGTCTGGCAGGGGCTAAGAGCAGGGGCCAACGTCCTGACTTTC
CDR3: CASSQVWQGLRAGANVLTF

size: NA
J: TRBJ1-1
length: 13
D: NA
V: TRBV30
DNA: TGTGCCTGGAGTAACACGGGGAACACTGAAGCTTTCTTT
CDR3: CAWSNTGNTEAFF

size: NA
J: TRBJ1-2
length: 15
D: NA
V: TRBV23-1
DNA: TGCGCCAGCAGTCAATCATGGGGGGATAGCTATGGCTACACCTTC
CDR3: CASSQSWGDSYGYTF

size: NA
J: TRBJ1-1
length: 15
D: NA
V: TRBV7-2
DNA: TGTGCCAGCAGCTTTGAGCAGGGCCAAGGGACTGAAGCTTTCTTT
CDR3: CASSFEQGQGTEAFF

size: NA
J: TRBJ1-1
length: 17
D: NA
V: TRBV29-1
DNA: TGCAGCGTTGAATCTTCTGCGGGGGTTAGGCCGAGCACTGAAGCTTTCTTT
CDR3: CSVESSAGVRPSTEAFF

size: NA
J: TRBJ1-2
length: 14
D: NA
V: TRBV6-1
DNA: TGTGCCAGCAGTGAATTTGCACAGGGTGCCGGCTACACCTTC
CDR3: CASSEFAQGAGYTF

size: NA
J: TRBJ1-5
length: 15
D: TRBD1
V: TRBV7-2
DNA: TGTGCCAGCAGCAAGGACAGGGGGGAAGATCAGCCCCAGCATTTT
CDR3: CASSKDRGEDQPQHF

size: NA
J: TRBJ2-1
length: 19
D: TRBD2
V: TRBV7-9
DNA: TGTGCCAGCAGCAAAGAAAATCCAAGAATAGCGGGAGCTCGGGATGAGCAGTTCTTC
CDR3: CASSKENPRIAGARDEQFF

size: NA
J: TRBJ1-2
length: 13
D: TRBD1
V: TRBV15
DNA: TGTGCCACCAGGAAGACAGGGGAGGGTGGCTACACCTTC
CDR3: CATRKTGEGGYTF

size: NA
J: TRBJ2-7
length: 17
D: TRBD1
V: TRBV7-9
DNA: TGTGCCAGCAGCTTACTCGGATACAGGGGGAGCTCCTACGAGCAGTACTTC
CDR3: CASSLLGYRGSSYEQYF

size: once
J: TRBJ2-3
length: 15
D: NA
V: TRBV3-1/TRBV3-2
DNA: TGTGCCAGCAGCCATCCTGTGGGGAGTTGGAATACGCAGTATTTT
CDR3: CASSHPVGSWNTQYF

size: NA
J: TRBJ1-3
length: 15
D: NA
V: TRBV6-5
DNA: TGTGCCAGCAGTTCCCCTGGGGGGTTTGGAAACACCATATATTTT
CDR3: CASSSPGGFGNTIYF

size: once
J: TRBJ2-1
length: 17
D: TRBD1
V: TRBV27
DNA: TGTGCCAGCAGTTTAAACGGTCAGGGGGCCCAGTCGAATGAGCAGTTCTTC
CDR3: CASSLNGQGAQSNEQFF

size: NA
J: TRBJ1-1
length: 17
D: TRBD1
V: TRBV5-1
DNA: TGCGCCAGCAGCCCGGGGACAGGGCCAACATTGAACACTGAAGCTTTCTTT
CDR3: CASSPGTGPTLNTEAFF

size: NA
J: TRBJ1-5
length: 15
D: TRBD1
V: TRBV7-2
DNA: TGTGCCAGCAGCTCCCGGACAGGGGTCAATCAGCCCCAGCATTTT
CDR3: CASSSRTGVNQPQHF

size: NA
J: TRBJ1-2
length: 12
D: NA
V: TRBV30
DNA: TGTGCCCTGGAAAGGGGGGGGTATGGCTACACCTTC
CDR3: CALERGGYGYTF

size: NA
J: TRBJ1-1
length: 14
D: TRBD1
V: TRBV7-2
DNA: TGTGCCAGCAGCTTGGGACAGGGGGCTTTGGGCGCTTTCTTT
CDR3: CASSLGQGALGAFF

size: NA
J: TRBJ2-7
length: 13
D: NA
V: TRBV12-5
DNA: TGTGCTAGTGGTTTGAGAGGTATCTACGAGCAGTACTTC
CDR3: CASGLRGIYEQYF

size: NA
J: TRBJ2-7
length: 14
D: TRBD1
V: TRBV13
DNA: TGTGCCAGCAGCTTGGGACAGCTAACCTACGAGCAGTACTTC
CDR3: CASSLGQLTYEQYF

size: NA
J: TRBJ1-4
length: 14
D: NA
V: TRBV6-5
DNA: TGTGCCAGCAGTTACTTCGCAGGGAATGAAAAACTGTTTTTT
CDR3: CASSYFAGNEKLFF

size: once
J: TRBJ1-1
length: 16
D: TRBD1
V: TRBV6-5
DNA: TGTGCCAGCAGTTCACCTGATCCGGGACAGGGATTTGAAGCTTTCTTT
CDR3: CASSSPDPGQGFEAFF